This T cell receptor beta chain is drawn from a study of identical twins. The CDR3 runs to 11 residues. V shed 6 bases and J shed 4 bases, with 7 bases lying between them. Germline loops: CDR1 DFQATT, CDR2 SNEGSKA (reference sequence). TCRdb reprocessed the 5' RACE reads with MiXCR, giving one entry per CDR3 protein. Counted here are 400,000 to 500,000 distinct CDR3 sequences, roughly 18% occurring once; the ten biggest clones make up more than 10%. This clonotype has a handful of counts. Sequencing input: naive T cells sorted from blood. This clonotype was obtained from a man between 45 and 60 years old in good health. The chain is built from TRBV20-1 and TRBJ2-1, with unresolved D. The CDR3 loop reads CSATQYNEQFF. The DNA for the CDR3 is TGCAGTGCAACACAGTACAATGAGCAGTTCTTC.